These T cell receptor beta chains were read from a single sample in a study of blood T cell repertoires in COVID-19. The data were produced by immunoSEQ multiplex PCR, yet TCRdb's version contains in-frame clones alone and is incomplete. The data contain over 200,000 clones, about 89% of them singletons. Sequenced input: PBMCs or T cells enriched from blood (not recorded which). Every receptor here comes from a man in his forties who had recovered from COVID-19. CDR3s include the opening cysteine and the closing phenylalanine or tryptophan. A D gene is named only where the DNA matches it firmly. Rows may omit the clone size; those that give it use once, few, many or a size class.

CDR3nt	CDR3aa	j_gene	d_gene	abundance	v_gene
TGTGCCAGCAGCGACAGAACCGGGACTAGTAATTCACCCCTCCACTTT	CASSDRTGTSNSPLHF	TRBJ1-6	-	-	TRBV3-1/TRBV3-2
TGTGCCAGCAGCCAAGACGACCAGGACAGGGGTTTTGACGAGCAGTACTTC	CASSQDDQDRGFDEQYF	TRBJ2-7	TRBD1	-	TRBV3-1/TRBV3-2
TGTGCCAGCAGCTTATCAGGGGGCCAAGAGACCCAGTACTTC	CASSLSGGQETQYF	TRBJ2-5	TRBD1	-	TRBV7-3
TGTGCCAGCAGGGAGGGATCCACAGATACGCAGTATTTT	CASREGSTDTQYF	TRBJ2-3	-	-	TRBV5-4
TGCAGCGTTGAAGAGGTGGAGCGCACAGATACGCAGTATTTT	CSVEEVERTDTQYF	TRBJ2-3	-	-	TRBV29-1
TGTGCCAGCAGCTTGGGGGACAGGGTTTCGTCCACTGAAGCTTTCTTT	CASSLGDRVSSTEAFF	TRBJ1-1	TRBD1	-	TRBV5-8
TGTGCCAGCAGCCGTTTGTCGTCCTATGGCTACACCTTC	CASSRLSSYGYTF	TRBJ1-2	-	-	TRBV7-8
TGTGCCAGCAGCCCAAGACAGGGCTTGGATGGTGGCTACACCTTC	CASSPRQGLDGGYTF	TRBJ1-2	TRBD1	once	TRBV7-9
TGTGCCAGCAGCTCAGGAACACAGGGATCCGGGGAGCTGTTTTTT	CASSSGTQGSGELFF	TRBJ2-2	-	-	TRBV7-3
TGTGCCAGCTCACCACTTGGGACAGGGGAACAGCCCCAGCATTTT	CASSPLGTGEQPQHF	TRBJ1-5	TRBD1	-	TRBV18
TGCGCCAGCAGCCAAGTAGGCGGGAGGGCCTACAATGAGCAGTTCTTC	CASSQVGGRAYNEQFF	TRBJ2-1	TRBD2	-	TRBV4-1
TGTGCCAGCAGCCAAGAATTTGGGCAGGATCAAGAGACCCAGTACTTC	CASSQEFGQDQETQYF	TRBJ2-5	-	-	TRBV3-1/TRBV3-2
TGCGCCAGCAGCTTGTTCGCGGGGGGGAGAGCGGGAGCAGCTCGCACAGATACGCAGTATTTT	CASSLFAGGRAGAARTDTQYF	TRBJ2-3	TRBD2	-	TRBV5-1
TGCGCCACGCGGGGGGCAAGCACAGATACGCAGTATTTT	CATRGASTDTQYF	TRBJ2-3	TRBD2	-	TRBV10-1
TGTGCCAGCAGTCCCTTGATCCGAGGGGAGCAGTACTTC	CASSPLIRGEQYF	TRBJ2-7	-	-	TRBV6-2/TRBV6-3
TGCGCCAGCAGTTCACAGGGGGGACAGCCCCAGCATTTT	CASSSQGGQPQHF	TRBJ1-5	TRBD1	-	TRBV10-2
TGTGCCAGCAGTGAAGGGGCCGACTATGGTGAGCAGTTCTTC	CASSEGADYGEQFF	TRBJ2-1	-	-	TRBV2
TGTGCCAGCAGTTTATCAAGGCTAGACACAGATACGCAGTATTTT	CASSLSRLDTDTQYF	TRBJ2-3	-	-	TRBV27
TGTGCCAGCAGTGAAGGATACGGGGGGGCGAGATACGAGCAGTACTTC	CASSEGYGGARYEQYF	TRBJ2-7	TRBD2	-	TRBV6-1
TGTGCCAGCAGCGCGTATCTGACTAGCGGGATAGGGGAGCAGTACTTC	CASSAYLTSGIGEQYF	TRBJ2-7	TRBD2	-	TRBV7-6
TGTGCCAGCAGCTTAACGGGTGTGGTAGCGGGGGGAAGCACAGATACGCAGTATTTT	CASSLTGVVAGGSTDTQYF	TRBJ2-3	TRBD2	-	TRBV7-3
TGTGCCATCAGTGAGGGGGGCAGGGATTACTACGAGCAGTACTTC	CAISEGGRDYYEQYF	TRBJ2-7	-	-	TRBV10-3
TGTGCCAGCAGACACCGGAATAAGGAAAAACTGTTTTTT	CASRHRNKEKLFF	TRBJ1-4	-	-	TRBV19
TGTGCCAGTAGGAAGGCGGGTGTGCAGCCCCAGCATTTT	CASRKAGVQPQHF	TRBJ1-5	-	-	TRBV19
TGTGCCAGCCCAGAAGAGGGGGGGTACGACTATGGCTACACCTTC	CASPEEGGYDYGYTF	TRBJ1-2	-	few	TRBV11-3
TGCGCCAGCAGCCAAACTCCGGGACAGGAGGGTGAAAAACTGTTTTTT	CASSQTPGQEGEKLFF	TRBJ1-4	TRBD1	-	TRBV4-1
TGTGCCAGCAGCCCAGGGGCGATTGCTGAAGCTTTCTTT	CASSPGAIAEAFF	TRBJ1-1	-	-	TRBV7-9
TGTGCCAGCAGCGTGGGACAGAACACTGAAGCTTTCTTT	CASSVGQNTEAFF	TRBJ1-1	-	-	TRBV11-2
TGCGCCAGCAGAACTCAAATCCGGGACAGGGGTGGCTATGGCTACACCTTC	CASRTQIRDRGGYGYTF	TRBJ1-2	TRBD1	once	TRBV5-1
TGTGCCAGCAGCTTGAGGACAGACCTTGCAACTAATGAAAAACTGTTTTTT	CASSLRTDLATNEKLFF	TRBJ1-4	-	-	TRBV5-4
TGTGCCACCAGCAGAGATCTGAGCGGGAGCACCGGGGAGCTGTTTTTT	CATSRDLSGSTGELFF	TRBJ2-2	TRBD2	-	TRBV15
TGTGCCATCAGATACAGGGATGAGCAGTTCTTC	CAIRYRDEQFF	TRBJ2-1	-	once	TRBV10-3
TGTGCCAGCAGCTCCCACAGGGGGCGTAAGGTGACCGGGGAGCTGTTTTTT	CASSSHRGRKVTGELFF	TRBJ2-2	-	-	TRBV21-1
TGTGCCAGCAGCTCACTGTTACCGGTGGAGCGCGGGTTTAAAGAGACCCAGTACTTC	CASSSLLPVERGFKETQYF	TRBJ2-5	-	-	TRBV7-8
TGTGCCAGCAGCTTGGCGGCAGGGGTGGGTGGCTACACCTTC	CASSLAAGVGGYTF	TRBJ1-2	-	-	TRBV5-4
TGTGCCAGCAGTTTAGGCGGACAGGACGAGCAGTACTTC	CASSLGGQDEQYF	TRBJ2-7	TRBD1	-	TRBV12-3/TRBV12-4
TGTGCCAGCAGCTTGTTAACGCCGCAGGGAAAAGAGACCCAGTACTTC	CASSLLTPQGKETQYF	TRBJ2-5	-	-	TRBV5-8
TGCGCCAGCAGCTTGGTCAGTGATAATTCACCCCTCCACTTT	CASSLVSDNSPLHF	TRBJ1-6	-	-	TRBV5-1
TGTGCCAGCATGTGGGTTGCAGGAGATACGCAGTATTTT	CASMWVAGDTQYF	TRBJ2-3	-	-	TRBV12-3/TRBV12-4
TGTGCCAGCAGCTTTGCCGGACAGCGCTCTGGAAACACCATATATTTT	CASSFAGQRSGNTIYF	TRBJ1-3	-	-	TRBV5-4
TGTGCCAGCAGTAACAGTAACGAGCAGTACTTC	CASSNSNEQYF	TRBJ2-7	-	few	TRBV6-2/TRBV6-3
TGTGCCAGCAGTGGTCAGGTACTTAATAGCAATCAGCCCCAGCATTTT	CASSGQVLNSNQPQHF	TRBJ1-5	-	-	TRBV2
TGTGCCAGCACGTCACAGGCTAATGGCTACACCTTC	CASTSQANGYTF	TRBJ1-2	-	-	TRBV9
TGTGCCAGCAGTTTCTTTTACAGGGTGAACACTGAAGCTTTCTTT	CASSFFYRVNTEAFF	TRBJ1-1	-	-	TRBV28
TGTGCCAGCAGCTTATACGGGGGGCCGAGGGAGACCCAGTACTTC	CASSLYGGPRETQYF	TRBJ2-5	-	-	TRBV7-9
TGTGCCAGCTCACCGGGGAGTAATGAAAAACTGTTTTTT	CASSPGSNEKLFF	TRBJ1-4	-	-	TRBV18
TGCGCCAGCAGCCCAGTTACGGACAGGCTCACAGATACGCAGTATTTT	CASSPVTDRLTDTQYF	TRBJ2-3	TRBD1	-	TRBV5-1
TGTGCTAGCAGCTTAGAATACTGCGGACAGGGAGTTTGCGAGCAGTACTTC	CASSLEYCGQGVCEQYF	TRBJ2-7	TRBD1	-	TRBV7-7
TGCGCCAGCAGCTTGGAGCTAGCGGGGGGTTTTAGAGACACAGATACGCAGTATTTT	CASSLELAGGFRDTDTQYF	TRBJ2-3	TRBD2	-	TRBV5-1
TGTGCCAGCAGCTTAGTATCGGCAGGGGGGGGAAACACCATATATTTT	CASSLVSAGGGNTIYF	TRBJ1-3	TRBD1	-	TRBV7-2
TGTGCCAGCAGCCCCCTAAGTAATGAGCAGTTCTTC	CASSPLSNEQFF	TRBJ2-1	-	-	TRBV11-3
TGTGCCAGCAGTTACAGGGAGAGCACAGATACGCAGTATTTT	CASSYRESTDTQYF	TRBJ2-3	-	-	TRBV6-2/TRBV6-3